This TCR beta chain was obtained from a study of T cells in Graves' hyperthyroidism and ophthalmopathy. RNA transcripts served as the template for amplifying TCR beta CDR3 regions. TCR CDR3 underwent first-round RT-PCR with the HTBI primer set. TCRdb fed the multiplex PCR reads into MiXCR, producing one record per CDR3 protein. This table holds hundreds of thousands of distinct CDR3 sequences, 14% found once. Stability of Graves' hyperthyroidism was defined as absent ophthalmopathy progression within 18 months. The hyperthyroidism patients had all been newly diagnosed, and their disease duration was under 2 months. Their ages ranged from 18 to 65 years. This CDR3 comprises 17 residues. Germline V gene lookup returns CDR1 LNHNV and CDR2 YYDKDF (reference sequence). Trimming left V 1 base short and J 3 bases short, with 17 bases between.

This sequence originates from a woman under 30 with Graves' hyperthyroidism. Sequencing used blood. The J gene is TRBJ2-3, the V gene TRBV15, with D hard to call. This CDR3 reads CATSRGFVPEGTDTQYF. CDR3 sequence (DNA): TGTGCCACCAGCAGAGGTTTCGTCCCCGAAGGTACAGATACGCAGTATTTT.